This T cell receptor beta chain was observed in a study of monozygotic twins with inflammatory bowel disease. Study results and limitations: Evidence failed to back one strong IBD-linked signal or clonotype. Treatment differences in immunosuppression may have added variability to the repertoires of patients.

TCRdb reworked the 5' RACE reads into one entry per CDR3 protein, no DNA. The sample holds around 150,000 distinct CDR3 sequences. With respect to this clonotype: Its antigen is not identified.

The sequence came from a human donor with ulcerative colitis or Crohn's disease, or a healthy co-twin of an affected twin (not recorded which). The sample consisted of blood.

The CDR3 spells CATSRGRVSYNSPLHF. The chain employs TRBV15 and TRBJ1-6. The CDR3 extends over 16 amino acids. Germline CDR1 is LNHNV and CDR2 is YYDKDF (reference sequence).